These 3 T cell receptor beta chains were sequenced from one sample in a study of T cell changes during pregnancy in multiple sclerosis. TCRdb keeps only in-frame clones here, not all; method: immunoSEQ multiplex PCR. Of about 92,000 clones detected, 92% appear once; the ten largest clones hold less than 2%. The source was peripheral blood, collected in the first trimester of pregnancy. These receptors were taken from a female donor with multiple sclerosis, enrolled in a pregnancy study.

The chain couples TRBV27 to TRBJ2-2; D might be TRBD2 (5 bases). The germline gives CDR1 MNHEY, CDR2 SMNVEV (reference sequence). This CDR3 spans 17 amino acids. Trimming shortened V by 6 bases and J by 1 base, and 18 bases separated the two germline ends. Here the CDR3 reads CASRRLPSGRNTGELFF. The CDR3 nucleotides are TGTGCCAGCAGGCGCCTCCCCAGCGGAAGGAACACCGGGGAGCTGTTTTTT.

The rearrangement links TRBV6-1 to TRBJ2-7, with 8 bases fitting TRBD1. Trimming cost V 7 bases and J 6 bases; bases outside gene matches: 11. This CDR3 comprises 14 residues. Germline V gene data show CDR1 as MNHNS and CDR2 as SASEGT. The CDR3 loop is CASTRGPTVGEQYF. The CDR3, as DNA: TGTGCCAGCACCAGGGGGCCCACCGTCGGCGAGCAGTACTTC.

J is TRBJ2-1 and V is TRBV7-7; 9 nucleotides match TRBD2. The length of the CDR3 is 16 residues. With 3 bases clipped from V and 2 bases from J, the junction kept 5 bases outside the gene matches. Looked up from germline, CDR1 is SSHAT and CDR2 is FNYEAQ (reference sequence). CDR3 in amino acids: CASSLVAGVPYNEQFF. The DNA for the CDR3 is TGTGCCAGCAGCTTGGTAGCGGGAGTCCCCTACAATGAGCAGTTCTTC. Combining the CDR3 with reference TRBV7-7 and TRBJ2-1 gives the whole variable domain GAGVSQSPRYKVTKRGQDVTLRCDPISSHATLYWYQQALGQGPEFLTYFNYEAQPDKSGLPSDRFSAERPEGSISTLTIQRTEQRDSAMYRCASSLVAGVPYNEQFFGPGTRLTVL.